This is a list of T cell receptor beta chains from one sample in a study of blood T cell repertoires in COVID-19. Clones were sequenced by immunoSEQ multiplex PCR, and TCRdb holds only the in-frame ones, with some missing. Here the sample spans 130,000 to 150,000 clones, 88% being singletons. The sequencing sample was made of peripheral blood. Receptors originate from a man between 50 and 59 years old with active or convalescent COVID-19. Each CDR3 is given with its conserved first and last residue. The D gene is left open where the match is weak. A row's size may be missing; if present it is once, few, many or a size class.

CDR3 DNA | CDR3 protein | V gene | CDR3 length | clone size | D gene | J gene
TGCGCCAGCAGCTCGACACTGGCCAATGAGCAGTTCTTC | CASSSTLANEQFF | TRBV5-1 | 13 | - | - | TRBJ2-1
TGTGCCACCAAGGGGCCCCTGAACACTGAAGCTTTCTTT | CATKGPLNTEAFF | TRBV19 | 13 | - | - | TRBJ1-1
TGTGCCAGCAGTTCCATCTACGAGCAGTACTTC | CASSSIYEQYF | TRBV28 | 11 | - | - | TRBJ2-7
TGTGCCAGCACCGAAGGGGGACACCAGCATTTT | CASTEGGHQHF | TRBV12-3/TRBV12-4 | 11 | once | - | TRBJ1-5
TGTGCCAGCAGCTTAGAACCTACCAGCGCGCGCTATGGCTACACCTTC | CASSLEPTSARYGYTF | TRBV11-2 | 16 | - | - | TRBJ1-2
TGTGCCAGCAGCCTCACAGGGGCCGGCAATCAGCCCCAGCATTTT | CASSLTGAGNQPQHF | TRBV28 | 15 | - | TRBD1 | TRBJ1-5
TGCAGCGTTATTTACTCTGGAAACACCATATATTTT | CSVIYSGNTIYF | TRBV29-1 | 12 | - | - | TRBJ1-3
TGCGCCAGCACCTATACCCTGGGGTGGGAGGACAATGAGCAGTTCTTC | CASTYTLGWEDNEQFF | TRBV4-3 | 16 | - | - | TRBJ2-1
TGTGCCAGCAGCTTAGAGGGTTTGGCAGCGGGCCACAATGAGCAGTTCTTC | CASSLEGLAAGHNEQFF | TRBV11-3 | 17 | once | - | TRBJ2-1
TGCGCCAGCAGCACTCGCTACCCACAGGTTTTCGGGGAGCTGTTTTTT | CASSTRYPQVFGELFF | TRBV5-1 | 16 | - | - | TRBJ2-2
TGTGCCACCAGCGGGGACAGGACGACCTACGAGCAGTACTTC | CATSGDRTTYEQYF | TRBV15 | 14 | - | TRBD1 | TRBJ2-7
TGTGCCAGCAGCCCGGGGGGGAGGGGCGAGCAGTACTTC | CASSPGGRGEQYF | TRBV11-3 | 13 | - | TRBD2 | TRBJ2-7
TGTGCCGCGGGGACTAGCGCCTACAATGAGCAGTTCTTC | CAAGTSAYNEQFF | TRBV24-1 | 13 | - | TRBD2 | TRBJ2-1
TGTGCCAGCAGCGTAGAGGGGACAGGGGTTGGCACTGAAGCTTTCTTT | CASSVEGTGVGTEAFF | TRBV9 | 16 | large | TRBD1 | TRBJ1-1
TGTGCCAGCAGCCTCCGGACTGATAGCTCCTACAATGAGCAGTTCTTC | CASSLRTDSSYNEQFF | TRBV7-2 | 16 | - | - | TRBJ2-1
TGTGCCAGCAGCCGAGGAGGGACCTCTGGGGCCAACGTCCTGACTTTC | CASSRGGTSGANVLTF | TRBV5-4 | 16 | - | - | TRBJ2-6
TGTGCCAGTAGTGGGACAGGGTCCCGGGAGAAACTGTTTTTT | CASSGTGSREKLFF | TRBV19 | 14 | - | TRBD1 | TRBJ1-4
TGTGCCAGCAGGACTTCCTATGGCTACACCTTC | CASRTSYGYTF | TRBV6-5 | 11 | - | - | TRBJ1-2
TGTGCCAGCAGCAAACTAATGAACACTGAAGCTTTCTTT | CASSKLMNTEAFF | TRBV21-1 | 13 | - | - | TRBJ1-1
TGTGCCAGCTCACAAACTCCGGGACTAGGGGAGACCACTAGCACAGATACGCAGTATTTT | CASSQTPGLGETTSTDTQYF | TRBV18 | 20 | - | TRBD2 | TRBJ2-3
TGCGCCAGCAGCCAAGACCGGGACAGGGGAGCCTATGGCTACACCTTC | CASSQDRDRGAYGYTF | TRBV4-1 | 16 | few | TRBD1 | TRBJ1-2
TGTGCCAGCAGCTTAGCCCCCCTAGCGGGAGGCCGGAAGCAAGAGACCCAGTACTTC | CASSLAPLAGGRKQETQYF | TRBV11-2 | 19 | - | TRBD2 | TRBJ2-5
TGTGCCAGCAGCCCACGACAGGGAAGGGGCACTGAAGCTTTCTTT | CASSPRQGRGTEAFF | TRBV6-6 | 15 | - | TRBD1 | TRBJ1-1
TGCGCCAGCAGTGAAGTAGCGGGAGGGTCCGGCGGTAACACAGATACGCAGTATTTT | CASSEVAGGSGGNTDTQYF | TRBV10-1 | 19 | - | TRBD2 | TRBJ2-3
TGTGCCAGCTCATACAGACAGGGATTAGGCTACGAGCAGTACTTC | CASSYRQGLGYEQYF | TRBV18 | 15 | once | TRBD1 | TRBJ2-7
TGCAGCGTCCAGAACCAGCAGGGCAATACGCAGTATTTT | CSVQNQQGNTQYF | TRBV29-1 | 13 | - | - | TRBJ2-3
TGTGCCAGCAGCTTAGGTTCGGGGGCTGAAGCTTTCTTT | CASSLGSGAEAFF | TRBV11-2 | 13 | - | - | TRBJ1-1
TGCGCCAGCAGCTCCCGGGACTCCCTCTACAATGAGCAGTTCTTC | CASSSRDSLYNEQFF | TRBV5-1 | 15 | - | - | TRBJ2-1
TGCAGCGTTGAAGATCAGGGAAAGAGCACAGATACGCAGTATTTT | CSVEDQGKSTDTQYF | TRBV29-1 | 15 | - | - | TRBJ2-3
TGCAGCGTTGCTCCTAGCGGTAGCACAGATACGCAGTATTTT | CSVAPSGSTDTQYF | TRBV29-1 | 14 | - | TRBD2 | TRBJ2-3
TGTGCCAGCGGTCGCAGGGAGGTCTCTAATCAGCCCCAGCATTTT | CASGRREVSNQPQHF | TRBV6-5 | 15 | - | - | TRBJ1-5
TGTGCCAGCAGCCGACAGGGTATCTCTGGAAACACCATATATTTT | CASSRQGISGNTIYF | TRBV7-9 | 15 | - | TRBD1 | TRBJ1-3
TGTGCCAGCAGTGCCGGGACTACGAACACCGGGGAGCTGTTTTTT | CASSAGTTNTGELFF | TRBV2 | 15 | - | TRBD2 | TRBJ2-2
TGTGCCAGCAGTGAAGTGGGGGGGGTCCCCAGACCACCCCTCCACTTT | CASSEVGGVPRPPLHF | TRBV6-1 | 16 | - | - | TRBJ1-6
TGTGCCAGCTCACCACGGAATCAGGGGGCTCGGGGCTACACCTTC | CASSPRNQGARGYTF | TRBV18 | 15 | once | TRBD1 | TRBJ1-2
TGTGCCACCAGCAGATTGGTAGCGGGGCTGGATGAGCAGTTCTTC | CATSRLVAGLDEQFF | TRBV15 | 15 | once | TRBD2 | TRBJ2-1
TGTGCCAGCTCGACCGGGACAGGGGCCTACAATGAGCAGTTCTTC | CASSTGTGAYNEQFF | TRBV18 | 15 | - | TRBD1 | TRBJ2-1
TGTGCCAGCAGCCTCCTGGCGGCTAGCGGGATCGTGGGTACGCAGTATTTT | CASSLLAASGIVGTQYF | TRBV3-1/TRBV3-2 | 17 | - | TRBD2 | TRBJ2-3
TGTGCCAGCAGTTCAAGGACAGGCGAGCAGTACTTC | CASSSRTGEQYF | TRBV6-5 | 12 | - | TRBD1 | TRBJ2-7
TGTGCCAGCATCAGGCAGGGCGGCACCGGGGAGCTGTTTTTT | CASIRQGGTGELFF | TRBV27 | 14 | - | - | TRBJ2-2
TGTGCCAGTAAGGAGTCGCGGAATTCACCCCTCCACTTT | CASKESRNSPLHF | TRBV19 | 13 | few | - | TRBJ1-6
TGTGCCAGCAGTTATCGAGGGGGCTGGACCGGGGAGCTGTTTTTT | CASSYRGGWTGELFF | TRBV6-2/TRBV6-3 | 15 | - | TRBD1 | TRBJ2-2
TGTGCCAGTAGTATGGGGGCAGTCCGCAATCAGCCCCAGCATTTT | CASSMGAVRNQPQHF | TRBV19 | 15 | - | - | TRBJ1-5
TGTGCCAGCAGCTTTCAACAAACCACAGATACGCAGTATTTT | CASSFQQTTDTQYF | TRBV5-8 | 14 | - | - | TRBJ2-3
TGTGCCAGCAGCTTAGCGAGGGGGCCCAACTATGGCTACACCTTC | CASSLARGPNYGYTF | TRBV7-2 | 15 | - | TRBD1 | TRBJ1-2
TGTGCCAGTAGTATGCGGGGAGACCATGGCTACACCTTC | CASSMRGDHGYTF | TRBV19 | 13 | - | - | TRBJ1-2
TGTGCCAGCAGTGGAGGACTCACAGGGCAGGTGGAGACCCAGTACTTC | CASSGGLTGQVETQYF | TRBV28 | 16 | once | - | TRBJ2-5
TGTGCCACCAGCAGAGATGAGGGGGGGATCTCGTACTTC | CATSRDEGGISYF | TRBV15 | 13 | - | - | TRBJ2-5
TGTGCCATCAGCTCTCAGGGAAGCTCCTACAATGAGCAGTTCTTC | CAISSQGSSYNEQFF | TRBV10-3 | 15 | few | - | TRBJ2-1
TGTGCCAGCAGTTACTCCCCGGACAGGATTAAAACTGAAGCTTTCTTT | CASSYSPDRIKTEAFF | TRBV6-5 | 16 | - | TRBD1 | TRBJ1-1
TGCGCCAGCAGCCCGGGACTAGCGGCTAGCACAGATACGCAGTATTTT | CASSPGLAASTDTQYF | TRBV5-1 | 16 | - | TRBD2 | TRBJ2-3
TGTGCCAGCAGCCCCAAGGGGGGGGGCTCTGGAAACACCATATATTTT | CASSPKGGGSGNTIYF | TRBV7-9 | 16 | - | - | TRBJ1-3
TGTGCCAGCAGCTTAGAGTCGGGGACACGGGAAAAACTGTTTTTT | CASSLESGTREKLFF | TRBV7-9 | 15 | - | - | TRBJ1-4
TGTGCCAGCTCACCGGGAGGTGTCGGGAATCAGCCCCAGCATTTT | CASSPGGVGNQPQHF | TRBV18 | 15 | - | - | TRBJ1-5